Below, 28 T cell receptor beta chains from the same sample are listed, as sequenced in a study of identical twins (TCRdb year 2016). Preparation of the library involved 5' RACE. The sequencing machine was an Illumina HiSeq 2000. The raw public reads went through TCRdb reprocessing: fastp at Q25, MiXCR clone calling, in-frame beta chains kept. Each entry merges the rows of one CDR3 protein and shows their most common DNA and genes. Present in this sample are around 470,000 distinct CDR3 sequences, around 14% of which were seen just once. Clones ranked in the top ten supply roughly 0.56% of the sample. This sample was also put to use in a study of yellow fever vaccine responses in identical twins.

The sample taken for sequencing was CD4+ T cells sorted from blood. The source is a woman between 18 and 29 years old in good health.

This clonotype was counted only a few times. The chain recombines TRBV20-1 with TRBJ2-6, with 9 nucleotides matching TRBD1. There are 16 residues in the CDR3. V lost 4 bases, J lost 4 bases, and 8 bases stayed unmatched. Germline lookup yields CDR1 DFQATT and CDR2 SNEGSKA (reference sequence). The CDR3 loop is CSATSGTGTGANVLTF. CDR3 bases: TGCAGTGCTACATCCGGGACAGGGACCGGGGCCAACGTCCTGACTTTC.

The V and J genes are TRBV5-1 and TRBJ2-3; perhaps TRBD1 as D (5 bases). This CDR3 contains 14 residues. From germline, CDR1 is SGHRS and CDR2 YFSETQ. V lost 4 bases and J 4 bases, leaving 13 bases between the germline ends. CDR3 residues: CASSPTGAPDTQYF. The CDR3 DNA is TGCGCCAGCAGCCCTACAGGAGCCCCAGATACGCAGTATTTT.

In this sample, this clonotype turned up a few times. J is TRBJ2-1 and V is TRBV20-1; 8 nucleotides align to TRBD2. This CDR3 is built from 13 residues. CDR1 and CDR2 from the germline V gene are DFQATT and SNEGSKA (reference sequence). The ends lost 5 bases at V and 6 bases at J; junction bases unmatched: 6. The CDR3 protein is CSAFSGTGNEQFF. CDR3 in DNA: TGCAGTGCTTTTAGCGGGACGGGCAATGAGCAGTTCTTC.

CDR3 sequence: CSAPQPAGGTGTQYF. The CDR3 DNA follows: TGCAGTGCCCCCCAACCGGCGGGAGGAACGGGGACGCAGTATTTT. The chain combines TRBV20-1 with TRBJ2-3, with 8 bases that match TRBD2. The CDR3 totals 15 residues. CDR1 is DFQATT and CDR2 is SNEGSKA in the germline V gene (reference sequence). Germline trimming cut 6 bases from V and 9 bases from J; bases unmatched to any gene: 17.

This chain connects TRBV7-9 to TRBJ1-2; perhaps TRBD1 as D (6 bases). Per the germline V gene, CDR1 is SEHNR and CDR2 is FQNEAQ (reference sequence). This CDR3 has 15 amino acids. Trimming removed 1 base at V and 7 bases at J, with 16 bases between. In DNA, the CDR3 is TGTGCCAGCAGCTTAGTAGGGGGGCCGGGAAGTGGCTACACCTTC. The encoded protein is CASSLVGGPGSGYTF.

The CDR3 DNA reads TGTGCCAGCAGGGGGACAGTCTATGGCTACACCTTC. Protein product: CASRGTVYGYTF. The gene calls are TRBV28 and TRBJ1-2; 7 bases agree with TRBD1. The CDR3 has 12 residues. After removal of 6 bases from V and 4 bases from J, the junction contained 2 bases not matched to a gene. Germline values: CDR1 MDHEN, CDR2 SYDVKM.

This clonotype has more than one count but fewer than ten. The chain recombines TRBV20-1 with TRBJ2-7; TRBD2 agrees at 11 bases. J gave up 6 bases and V 3 bases, and 4 bases lay outside the gene matches. CDR1 and CDR2 from the germline V gene are DFQATT and SNEGSKA (reference sequence). The CDR3 has 13 residues. The CDR3 loop reads CSARSSGGSEQYF. The CDR3 coding sequence is TGCAGTGCTAGGTCTAGCGGGGGGAGCGAGCAGTACTTC.

The chain employs TRBV20-1 and TRBJ2-1, with TRBD2 matching 11 bases. Losses at the gene ends were 6 bases for V and 4 bases for J; bases not matched to a gene: 8. The CDR3 consists of 15 residues. The germline V gene encodes CDR1 DFQATT and CDR2 SNEGSKA (reference sequence). The DNA for the CDR3 is TGCAGTGCGTGGACTAGCGGGCTAAGTTACAATGAGCAGTTCTTC. It yields the protein CSAWTSGLSYNEQFF.

This clonotype occurred a few times. This chain connects TRBV12-3 or TRBV12-4 to TRBJ1-5; D is ambiguous. The CDR3 length is 13 residues. V was cut by 2 bases and J by 6 bases, with 8 bases left in between. In DNA form, the CDR3 reads TGTGCCAGCAGTTTAAAAAGTAGTCAGCCCCAGCATTTT. Its protein product is CASSLKSSQPQHF.

This clonotype came up many times. This chain links TRBV4-3 with TRBJ2-3, with no clear D. Trimming shortened V by 0 bases and J by 1 base, and 8 bases separated the two germline ends. CDR1 and CDR2 (germline): LGHNA, YSLEER. This CDR3 is 15 amino acids long. The CDR3 is CASSQDLVGTDTQYF. The CDR3 DNA is TGCGCCAGCAGCCAAGATCTAGTGGGCACAGATACGCAGTATTTT.

This chain links TRBV7-2 with TRBJ2-1; TRBD2 might be the D (6 bases). The length of the CDR3 is 16 residues. V dropped 1 base and J dropped 0 bases, with 10 bases sitting between them. Germline V CDR1 and CDR2: SGHTA, FQGNSA. For the CDR3, the DNA is TGTGCCAGCAGCTTAGTTGGGGGGATCTCCTACAATGAGCAGTTCTTC. This gives the protein CASSLVGGISYNEQFF.

The chain recombines TRBV5-6 with TRBJ1-2, with D perhaps TRBD1 (5 bases). The CDR3 has 14 amino acids. Per germline, CDR1 SGHDT and CDR2 YYEEEE. Trimming removed 0 bases from V and 0 bases from J, with 6 bases in between. CDR3 DNA: TGTGCCAGCAGCTTGGGGACAACTAACTATGGCTACACCTTC. Protein: CASSLGTTNYGYTF.

This clonotype was observed a handful of times. The V and J genes are TRBV3-1 and TRBJ1-1; no reliable D call. V dropped 2 bases and J dropped 4 bases, with 11 bases sitting between them. The CDR3 contains 14 residues. CDR1 is LGHDT, CDR2 YNNKEL, per germline (reference sequence). The CDR3 reads CASSQTVGSTEAFF. DNA for the CDR3: TGTGCCAGCAGCCAAACTGTAGGGAGCACTGAAGCTTTCTTT.

The chain is built from TRBV28 and TRBJ2-3, with 12 bases matching TRBD2. V dropped 7 bases and J dropped 5; count of bases not matched to a gene: 7. This CDR3 has 15 residues. The V gene's germline CDR1 is MDHEN and CDR2 SYDVKM. The CDR3 protein is CASTTGLAGRDTQYF. The CDR3 nucleotides are TGTGCCAGCACCACCGGACTAGCGGGACGAGATACGCAGTATTTT.

In this sample, this clonotype turned up many times. This sequence joins TRBV27 and TRBJ2-1, with 9 nucleotides matching TRBD2. Unmatched junction bases numbered 11, after V lost 8 bases and J lost 6 bases. This CDR3 spans 15 amino acids. The germline CDR1 and CDR2 sequences are MNHEY and SMNVEV (reference sequence). CDR3 residues: CASSTIAGVTNEQFF. The DNA of the CDR3 is TGTGCCAGCTCCACAATAGCGGGAGTAACCAATGAGCAGTTCTTC.

V usage is TRBV30 and J usage is TRBJ2-7; D gene ambiguous. The germline V and J ends were trimmed by 1 base and 3 bases, with 10 bases remaining between them. The CDR3 is 13 residues long. Per germline, CDR1 GTSNPN and CDR2 SVGIG (reference sequence). CDR3 nucleotide sequence: TGTGCCTGGAGTGAAGGTCATCTCTACGAGCAGTACTTC. Translation gives CAWSEGHLYEQYF.

This chain uses TRBV5-1 with TRBJ2-2; TRBD2 agrees at 7 bases. V shed 1 base and J 0 bases; nucleotides not matched to a gene: 3. Looked up from germline, CDR1 is SGHRS and CDR2 is YFSETQ. CDR3 size: 16 residues. The CDR3 DNA reads as TGCGCCAGCAGCTTGCATGGGGGGGCGAACACCGGGGAGCTGTTTTTT. Its protein product is CASSLHGGANTGELFF.

This clonotype was counted a few times. The chain recombines TRBV6-2 or TRBV6-3 with TRBJ2-3; D gene ambiguous. The CDR3 is 12 residues long. Trimming pared 8 bases from V and 6 bases from J, leaving 12 bases between. Germline CDR1 is MNHEY and CDR2 is SVGEGT. CDR3 bases: TGTGCCAGCGTAGGCCGGCGGGATACGCAGTATTTT. It codes for CASVGRRDTQYF.

J is TRBJ1-5 and V is TRBV20-1, with D possibly matching TRBD1 (6 bases). The CDR3 covers 13 residues. The germline V gene has CDR1 DFQATT and CDR2 SNEGSKA (reference sequence). V lost 6 bases and J 3 bases, leaving 12 bases between the germline ends. DNA for the CDR3: TGCAGTGCGCCCGGGGGCTTCAATCAGCCCCAGCATTTT. It codes for CSAPGGFNQPQHF.

V and J are TRBV6-2 or TRBV6-3 and TRBJ2-1; D not resolved. The V gene lost 6 bases and the J gene lost 0 bases, with 9 bases spanning the gap. This CDR3 region has 14 residues. The germline CDR1 and CDR2 sequences are MNHEY and SVGEGT. The CDR3 is CASRPPYSYNEQFF. In DNA, the CDR3 is TGTGCCAGCAGGCCTCCTTACTCCTACAATGAGCAGTTCTTC.

The chain couples TRBV12-3 or TRBV12-4 to TRBJ1-6; D ambiguous. The CDR3 extends over 14 amino acids. The germline V and J ends were trimmed by 5 bases and 7 bases, with 12 bases remaining between them. CDR3 nucleotides: TGTGCCAGCAGTCGTGGCCCACTCAATTCACCCCTCCACTTT. Residues: CASSRGPLNSPLHF.

This clonotype was counted a few times. The chain joins TRBV5-1 to TRBJ2-2; possibly TRBD1 for D (6 bases). V lost 3 bases, J lost 5 bases, and 26 bases lay in between. The CDR3 is 19 residues long. Per the germline V gene, CDR1 is SGHRS and CDR2 is YFSETQ. CDR3 in DNA: TGCGCCAGCAGCTCATTGGGCGTTGGGTGGACAGAGAATACCGGGGAGCTGTTTTTT. Its protein is CASSSLGVGWTENTGELFF.

A word on this clonotype: Because the CDR3's place on the DNA is in doubt, the DNA is left out and the CDR3 is given as listed by TCRdb. V and J are TRBV12-3 or TRBV12-4 and TRBJ2-6. The CDR3 length equals 16 residues, ends included. The CDR3 loop is CASDSEFGSGANVLTF.

The genes are TRBV6-2 or TRBV6-3 and TRBJ1-1; TRBD1 matches at 7 bases. Unmatched junction bases numbered 3, after V lost 1 base and J lost 1 base. The germline V gene encodes CDR1 MNHEY and CDR2 SVGEGT. This CDR3 comprises 15 residues. The CDR3 spells CASSYLDRRNTEAFF. CDR3 nucleotide sequence: TGTGCCAGCAGTTACTTGGACAGGAGGAACACTGAAGCTTTCTTT.

Written as DNA, the CDR3 is TGTGCCAGCACCTACGAGGGGAGTAGCGGGGCCTACAATGAGCAGTTCTTC. Encoded protein: CASTYEGSSGAYNEQFF. V is TRBV7-6 and J is TRBJ2-1, with 8 positions matching TRBD2. Germline V gene data show CDR1 as SGHVS and CDR2 as FNYEAQ. V gave up 7 bases and J gave up 2 bases; unmatched junction bases: 13. The CDR3 runs 17 residues.

The rearrangement joins TRBV7-9 to TRBJ2-7; D gene ambiguous. V was trimmed by 2 bases and J by 6 bases, leaving 11 bases between them. The CDR3 is 13 amino acids. Germline CDR1 reads SEHNR; CDR2 reads FQNEAQ (reference sequence). The CDR3 sequence: CASSLIVGAEQYF. CDR3 sequence (DNA): TGTGCCAGCAGCTTAATTGTCGGAGCCGAGCAGTACTTC.

In its sample, this clonotype was seen many times. The chain carries TRBV5-6 and TRBJ2-2, with TRBD1 identical over 7 bases. Germline V lookup: CDR1 SGHDT, CDR2 YYEEEE. Trimming at V came to 0 bases and at J to 3 bases, leaving 5 bases not matched to a gene. The CDR3 runs 16 residues. The DNA for the CDR3 is TGTGCCAGCAGCTTGGTAGGGACAGACTACACCGGGGAGCTGTTTTTT. Translation gives CASSLVGTDYTGELFF.

This rearrangement joins TRBV25-1 to TRBJ2-2; D is undetermined. The CDR3 spans 14 residues. The germline V gene has CDR1 MGHDK and CDR2 SYGVNS. V lost 3 bases, J lost 4 bases, and 9 bases lay in between. This CDR3 is CASSESRVTGELFF. The CDR3 bases are TGTGCCAGCAGTGAGTCAAGGGTCACCGGGGAGCTGTTTTTT. The full variable domain, rest sourced from reference TRBV25-1 and TRBJ2-2, is EADIYQTPRYLVIGTGKKITLECSQTMGHDKMYWYQQDPGMELHLIHYSYGVNSTEKGDLSSESTVSRIRTEHFPLTLESARPSHTSQYLCASSESRVTGELFFGEGSRLTVL.